Below, 29 T cell receptor beta chains from the same sample are listed, as sequenced in a study of blood T cell repertoires in COVID-19 (dated by TCRdb to the early 2020s). Receptors were amplified or captured by the immunoSEQ multiplex PCR assay. As stored in TCRdb, this immuneACCESS dataset retains in-frame rearrangements with V and J assigned. A fraction of the clones does not appear; measured against another copy, unresolved V genes explain less than half of the discrepancy, and the remainder lacks a known reason. This sample gives about 250,000 clones in total; 85% to 90% of them show up just once. The ten most abundant clones make up about 1.7% of the sample. The sequenced sample consisted of PBMCs or T cells enriched from blood (not recorded which). These TCRs come from a man in his forties or fifties who had recovered from COVID-19.

The genes are TRBV9 and TRBJ1-2; D is uncertain. CDR1 is SGDLS and CDR2 is YYNGEE in the germline V gene. The CDR3 has 16 amino acids. The V and J ends lost 0 bases and 2 bases respectively, with 14 bases between them. This chain's CDR3 is CASSVGAEGLNYGYTF. CDR3 nucleotide sequence: TGTGCCAGCAGCGTAGGGGCGGAGGGTTTGAACTATGGCTACACCTTC.

The rearrangement links TRBV7-9 to TRBJ2-1; D may be TRBD1 (6 bases). CDR1 is SEHNR, CDR2 FQNEAQ, per germline (reference sequence). The CDR3 extends over 12 amino acids. The germline V and J ends were trimmed by 5 bases and 6 bases, with 8 bases remaining between them. The CDR3 region has the DNA TGTGCCAGCAGCCCGGACAGCAATGAGCAGTTCTTC. The encoded protein is CASSPDSNEQFF.

This chain connects TRBV11-3 to TRBJ1-1; D is unclear. Trimming took 3 bases from V and 1 from J, leaving 6 bases between them. The CDR3 covers 13 residues. Germline-derived CDR1 and CDR2 are SGHNT and YENEEA. CDR3 residues: CASSFSSNTEAFF. Written as DNA, the CDR3 is TGTGCCAGCAGCTTTTCGTCGAACACTGAAGCTTTCTTT.

This chain connects TRBV28 to TRBJ1-2; D unclear. The CDR3 loop spans 14 amino acids. Germline V gene sequence: CDR1 MDHEN, CDR2 SYDVKM. Trimming removed 5 bases at V and 5 bases at J, with 15 bases between. CDR3 residues: CASSTAPPRYGYTF. DNA for the CDR3: TGTGCCAGCAGTACAGCTCCACCTCGGTATGGCTACACCTTC.

V gene TRBV10-3 combines with J gene TRBJ1-5; 7 bases agree with TRBD1. Germline CDR1 ENHRY, CDR2 SYGVKD. CDR3 length equals 15 residues. V lost 6 bases and J lost 1; bases outside the gene matches: 6. The CDR3, as DNA: TGTGCCATCAGGGAAGAGACAGGGAGCAATCAGCCCCAGCATTTT. Its translation is CAIREETGSNQPQHF.

The genes are TRBV5-1 and TRBJ2-7, with TRBD1 matching 10 bases. Germline V gives CDR1 SGHRS, CDR2 YFSETQ. Trimming at V came to 2 bases and at J to 3 bases, leaving 8 bases not matched to a gene. The CDR3 totals 16 residues. The DNA of the CDR3 is TGCGCCAGCAGCTTATACCCGGGACAGGGGCTCTACGAGCAGTACTTC. Protein sequence: CASSLYPGQGLYEQYF.

V and J are TRBV12-3 or TRBV12-4 and TRBJ2-2; D remains ambiguous. The length of the CDR3 is 13 residues. Trimming removed 4 bases at V and 3 bases at J, with 6 bases between. The CDR3 here is CASSSTDTGELFF. The CDR3 bases are TGTGCCAGCAGTTCCACAGACACCGGGGAGCTGTTTTTT.

This chain uses TRBV7-2 with TRBJ1-3, with a tentative D call TRBD1 (5 bases). The CDR3 is made up of 16 amino acids. Germline V lookup: CDR1 SGHTA, CDR2 FQGNSA. V lost 5 bases, J lost 1 base, and 15 bases lay in between. The CDR3 nucleotides read TGTGCCAGCAGCCTTGTAGGGGTACTTTCTGGAAACACCATATATTTT. This codes for CASSLVGVLSGNTIYF. Supplemented by reference TRBV7-2 and TRBJ1-3, the full variable domain reads GAGVSQSPSNKVTEKGKDVELRCDPISGHTALYWYRQSLGQGLEFLIYFQGNSAPDKSGLPSDRFSAERTGGSVSTLTIQRTQQEDSAVYLCASSLVGVLSGNTIYFGEGSWLTVV.

The V call is TRBV4-1, the J call TRBJ2-7; TRBD1 might be the D (5 bases). The CDR3 is 14 amino acids. V was pared by 1 base and J by 3 bases, with 10 bases between. Germline CDR1 reads MGHRA; CDR2 reads YSYEKL. The CDR3 DNA follows: TGCGCCAGCAGCCAAGCAGCTAGGGGCTACGAGCAGTACTTC. Its translation is CASSQAARGYEQYF.

This rearrangement joins TRBV7-9 to TRBJ1-5, with no clear D. Trimming left V 3 bases short and J 10 bases short, with 7 bases between. The length of the CDR3 is 11 residues. The germline V gene has CDR1 SEHNR and CDR2 FQNEAQ (reference sequence). This chain's CDR3 is CASSFEGPQHF. Here the CDR3 DNA reads TGTGCCAGCAGCTTCGAGGGACCCCAGCATTTT.

To note about this clone: The sample contains more than one DNA sequence encoding this CDR3. The chain combines TRBV7-8 with TRBJ2-7; D not resolved. The CDR3 is made up of 13 amino acids. Germline V gene sequence: CDR1 SGHVS, CDR2 FQNEAQ. Trimming shortened V by 1 base and J by 3 bases, and 7 bases separated the two germline ends. The CDR3 DNA reads as TGTGCCAGCAGCTTAGGTGGCGGCTACGAGCAGTACTTC. It translates to CASSLGGGYEQYF.

The chain joins TRBV18 to TRBJ1-2; no definite D call. This CDR3 region has 14 residues. Germline-derived CDR1 and CDR2 are KGHSH and LQKENI. Trimming took off 10 bases at V and 5 bases at J, with 20 bases between the two ends. Written as DNA, the CDR3 is TGTGCCACCCAAAGCCAAGACCAGACTTATGGCTACACCTTC. Translated: CATQSQDQTYGYTF.

V usage is TRBV28 and J usage is TRBJ2-1, with 12 positions matching TRBD2. This CDR3 has 16 residues. The germline V gene encodes CDR1 MDHEN and CDR2 SYDVKM. V dropped 7 bases and J dropped 6; count of bases not matched to a gene: 10. The CDR3: CASNMLAGGVGNEQFF. The CDR3 DNA reads TGTGCCAGCAACATGCTAGCGGGAGGGGTCGGCAATGAGCAGTTCTTC.

The chain combines TRBV7-9 with TRBJ2-3; TRBD2 agrees at 8 bases. Germline CDR1 reads SEHNR; CDR2 reads FQNEAQ (reference sequence). The V gene end was trimmed by 5 bases and the J gene end by 0 bases; junction bases not matched to a gene: 7. The CDR3 contains 16 residues. The CDR3 bases are TGTGCCAGCAGCCTCATAGCGGGACCCAGCACAGATACGCAGTATTTT. It translates to CASSLIAGPSTDTQYF.

This chain connects TRBV13 to TRBJ2-1, with 11 bases lining up with TRBD2. Germline CDR1 PRHDT, CDR2 FYEKMQ (reference sequence). The CDR3 consists of 19 residues. The ends lost 2 bases at V and 8 bases at J; junction bases unmatched: 17. The CDR3 DNA reads TGTGCCAGCAGCTTACGGGCTAGCGGGGGGATGGGGCGAGTCTATGAGCAGTTCTTC. It yields the protein CASSLRASGGMGRVYEQFF.

This CDR3 reads CASSTPRGGARETQYF. The CDR3 region has the DNA TGTGCCAGTAGTACCCCCCGGGGGGGGGCCCGAGAGACCCAGTACTTC. The rearrangement joins TRBV19 to TRBJ2-5; 8 positions agree with TRBD2. Trimming at V came to 4 bases and at J to 4 bases, leaving 11 bases not matched to a gene. This CDR3 has 16 residues. CDR1 is LNHDA, CDR2 SQIVND, per germline (reference sequence).

Turning to this clone: Other DNA sequences from this sample encode an identical CDR3 as well. The chain uses TRBV5-1 and TRBJ1-1; 12 bases line up with TRBD1. Trimming removed 3 bases from V and 5 bases from J; junction bases left unmatched: 2. The CDR3 is 14 amino acids. Germline V gene sequence: CDR1 SGHRS, CDR2 YFSETQ. CDR3 loop: CASSSGQGATEAFF. Here the CDR3 DNA reads TGCGCCAGCAGCTCGGGACAGGGGGCAACTGAAGCTTTCTTT.

The chain combines TRBV4-1 with TRBJ2-7; 15 nucleotides align to TRBD2. This CDR3 contains 22 residues. V trimming: 4 bases; J trimming: 0 bases; junction bases outside the gene matches: 19. CDR1 is MGHRA and CDR2 is YSYEKL in the germline V gene. This CDR3 is CASSPWTVRGLAGGLISYEQYF. The CDR3 DNA sequence: TGCGCCAGCAGCCCGTGGACCGTCCGGGGACTAGCGGGAGGATTAATCTCCTACGAGCAGTACTTC.

This chain links TRBV18 with TRBJ2-2; 8 bases fit TRBD1. The J segment lost 1 base and the V segment lost 4 bases, leaving 2 bases of the junction unmatched. The CDR3 is 15 residues long. Germline V gene sequence: CDR1 KGHSH, CDR2 LQKENI. For the CDR3, the DNA is TGTGCCAGCTCACTGGGACAGGTGAACACCGGGGAGCTGTTTTTT. Translating gives CASSLGQVNTGELFF. The full variable domain, in which reference TRBV18 and TRBJ2-2 provide the parts outside the CDR3, is NAGVMQNPRHLVRRRGQEARLRCSPMKGHSHVYWYRQLPEEGLKFMVYLQKENIIDESGMPKERFSAEFPKEGPSILRIQQVVRGDSAAYFCASSLGQVNTGELFFGEGSRLTVL.

This clone was found once. The V and J genes are TRBV7-2 and TRBJ1-5; D is uncertain. Germline V gene data show CDR1 as SGHTA and CDR2 as FQGNSA. The CDR3 has 14 amino acids. The V end lost 3 bases, the J end lost 0 bases, and 6 bases lay between the germline ends. The CDR3 reads CASSLRISNQPQHF. The CDR3 DNA reads TGTGCCAGCAGCTTGAGGATTAGCAATCAGCCCCAGCATTTT.

The chain carries TRBV4-3 and TRBJ1-3, with 11 bases identical to TRBD1. Germline lookup yields CDR1 LGHNA and CDR2 YSLEER. This CDR3 is built from 16 residues. The V gene end was trimmed by 2 bases and the J gene end by 4 bases; junction bases not matched to a gene: 4. The CDR3 loop is CASSQQGQGVGNTIYF. CDR3 nucleotides: TGCGCCAGCAGCCAACAGGGACAGGGGGTCGGAAACACCATATATTTT.

This chain joins TRBV5-3 and TRBJ1-1; no firm D call. TRBV5-3 is an open reading frame, and its role is uncertain. The CDR3 loop spans 14 amino acids. V was clipped by 1 base and J by 1 base, with 8 bases between them. The DNA of the CDR3 is TGTGCCAGAAGCTTGAAGGGAGGGAACACTGAAGCTTTCTTT. Translation: CARSLKGGNTEAFF.

The rearrangement uses TRBV4-2 and TRBJ1-2, with 7 nucleotides matching TRBD1. With V trimmed by 0 bases and J by 7 bases, 5 bases remained unmatched. The CDR3 runs to 14 residues. Looked up from germline, CDR1 is LGHNA and CDR2 is YNFKEQ. DNA of the CDR3: TGTGCCAGCAGCCAAGAGATAGGGGGCTCTGGCTACACCTTC. Translation gives CASSQEIGGSGYTF.

J is TRBJ1-2 and V is TRBV7-2, with TRBD1 identical over 9 bases. Looked up from germline, CDR1 is SGHTA and CDR2 is FQGNSA. The CDR3 contains 17 residues. The V gene end was trimmed by 2 bases and the J gene end by 5 bases; junction bases not matched to a gene: 12. The CDR3 loop is CASSLRDRASVQYGYTF. CDR3 nucleotide sequence: TGTGCCAGCAGCTTAAGGGACAGGGCCTCCGTTCAATATGGCTACACCTTC.

The genes are TRBV11-2 and TRBJ1-5; no clear D gene. CDR3 length: 13 residues. V lost 0 bases and J 6 bases, leaving 6 bases between the germline ends. Germline V lookup: CDR1 SGHAT, CDR2 FQNNGV. This CDR3 reads CASSLELSQPQHF. In DNA form, the CDR3 reads TGTGCCAGCAGCTTAGAGTTGAGTCAGCCCCAGCATTTT.

The genes are TRBV30 and TRBJ2-5; 15 bases agree with TRBD2. Trimming cost V 7 bases and J 1 base; bases outside gene matches: 7. The CDR3 extends over 16 amino acids. Germline V gives CDR1 GTSNPN, CDR2 SVGIG (reference sequence). Written as DNA, the CDR3 is TGTGCCTACAGGACTAGCGGGGGGGAGTCCCAAGAGACCCAGTACTTC. Translation: CAYRTSGGESQETQYF.

V gene TRBV12-5 combines with J gene TRBJ2-5, with unresolved D. The germline V gene encodes CDR1 LGHNT and CDR2 FRNRAP. V was shortened by 4 bases and J by 3 bases, with 12 bases between the two germline ends. CDR3 length: 14 amino acids. The CDR3 region has the DNA TGTGCTAGTGGTTCCACAGTTATTGAAGAGACCCAGTACTTC. Translated, it gives CASGSTVIEETQYF.

V gene TRBV6-5 combines with J gene TRBJ2-1; 11 bases agree with TRBD2. This CDR3 has 15 amino acids. Germline assignment: CDR1 MNHEY and CDR2 SVGAGI. V lost 7 bases, J lost 5 bases, and 7 bases stayed unmatched. CDR3 nucleotide sequence: TGTGCCAGCAATCCTAGCGGGAGGAACCACAATGAGCAGTTCTTC. The encoded protein is CASNPSGRNHNEQFF.

The chain uses TRBV28 and TRBJ1-4; D uncertain. Trimming cost V 5 bases and J 5 bases, with 15 bases left between them. This CDR3 comprises 15 residues. Germline V gene data show CDR1 as MDHEN and CDR2 as SYDVKM. CDR3 DNA sequence: TGTGCCAGCAGTCCGCCGGGGAGCGGGAATGAAAAACTGTTTTTT. This sequence encodes CASSPPGSGNEKLFF. Full variable domain (missing parts from reference TRBV28 and TRBJ1-4): DVKVTQSSRYLVKRTGEKVFLECVQDMDHENMFWYRQDPGLGLRLIYFSYDVKMKEKGDIPEGYSVSREKKERFSLILESASTNQTSMYLCASSPPGSGNEKLFFGSGTQLSVL.